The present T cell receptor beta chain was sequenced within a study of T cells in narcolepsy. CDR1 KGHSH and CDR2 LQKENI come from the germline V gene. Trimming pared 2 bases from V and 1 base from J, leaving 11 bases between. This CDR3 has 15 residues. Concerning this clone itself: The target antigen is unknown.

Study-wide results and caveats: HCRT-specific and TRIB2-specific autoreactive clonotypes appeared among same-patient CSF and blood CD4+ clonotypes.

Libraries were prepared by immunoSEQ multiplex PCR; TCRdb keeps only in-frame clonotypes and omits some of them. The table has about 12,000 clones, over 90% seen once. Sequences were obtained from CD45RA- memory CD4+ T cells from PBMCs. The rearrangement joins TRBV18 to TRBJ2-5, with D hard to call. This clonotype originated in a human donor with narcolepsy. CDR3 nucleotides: TGTGCCAGCTCACCAAGGGTGAATTCCCAAGAGACCCAGTACTTC. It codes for CASSPRVNSQETQYF.